This entry is about one T cell receptor beta chain. The antigen remains unidentified. The CDR3 end is not reached by the read, which stops 3 residues before it; the germline J gene fills it in. This entry comes from a study of T cells in women clearing cervical HPV infection. Study-level results: It is unknown whether associations predate infection; no effector/memory or HPV-specific sorting. CIN3+ cases had significantly higher TCR repertoire richness than controls, but evenness did not differ. T-cell numbers per sample were unknown and may explain richness differences.

TCR beta CDR3 amplified by multiplex PCR from about 1200 ng genomic DNA. TCRdb keeps only in-frame clones here, not all; method: immunoSEQ multiplex PCR. The table lists tens of thousands of clones. J was trimmed by 4 bases and V by 1 base; bases with no gene match: 6. The germline V gene has CDR1 MNHNS and CDR2 SASEGT. The CDR3 sequence is 17 residues long. Sequencing was done on a sample of blood buffy coat. The clonotype was recovered from a woman aged 18 to 75 with a cervical HPV16 infection that either progressed to CIN3+ or cleared (not recorded which). This sequence joins TRBV6-1 and TRBJ2-1; 11 bases align to TRBD2. The part of the CDR3 DNA that was read is TGTGCCAGCAGTGAAGAACTAGCGGGGGCCCTGTACAATGAG. The encoded protein is CASSEELAGALYNE. The complete CDR3 protein is CASSEELAGALYNEQFF.